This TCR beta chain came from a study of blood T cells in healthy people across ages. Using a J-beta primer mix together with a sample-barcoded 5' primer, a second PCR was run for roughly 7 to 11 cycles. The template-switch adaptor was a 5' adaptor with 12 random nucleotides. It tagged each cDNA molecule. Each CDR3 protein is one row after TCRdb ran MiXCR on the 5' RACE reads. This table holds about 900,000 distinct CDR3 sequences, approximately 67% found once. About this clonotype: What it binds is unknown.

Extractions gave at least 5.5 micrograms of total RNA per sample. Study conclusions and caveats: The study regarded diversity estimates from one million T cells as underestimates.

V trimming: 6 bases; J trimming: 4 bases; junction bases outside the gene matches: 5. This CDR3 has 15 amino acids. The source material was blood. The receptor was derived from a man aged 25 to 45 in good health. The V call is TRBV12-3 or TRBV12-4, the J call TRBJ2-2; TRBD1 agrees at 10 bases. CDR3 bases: TGTGCCAGCAGCACCGGGACAGGGGTCACCGGGGAGCTGTTTTTT. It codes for CASSTGTGVTGELFF.